This T cell receptor (beta chain) was identified during a study of cytomegalovirus exposure and HLA in healthy donors. Whole-study context: Earlier findings included some 120 million unique TCR beta sequences obtained from about 179 million T cells.

The PCR employed 60 Vbeta primers together with 13 Jbeta primers. Measured with immunoSEQ multiplex PCR; TCRdb has only the in-frame clones, and not every one. The sample consists of under 300,000 clones, 80% to 95% of them appearing once. Germline CDR1 reads LNHDA; CDR2 reads SQIVND (reference sequence). The CDR3 consists of 15 residues. Trimming removed 5 bases at V and 3 bases at J, with 13 bases between. The sample comprised PBMCs. The chain is built from TRBV19 and TRBJ2-2; D might be TRBD1 (5 bases). The source is a girl aged 2-10 years in good health and CMV-seronegative. CDR3 coding DNA: TGTGCCAGTAGTCTCGAAGACAGTTACACCGGGGAGCTGTTTTTT. This sequence encodes CASSLEDSYTGELFF.